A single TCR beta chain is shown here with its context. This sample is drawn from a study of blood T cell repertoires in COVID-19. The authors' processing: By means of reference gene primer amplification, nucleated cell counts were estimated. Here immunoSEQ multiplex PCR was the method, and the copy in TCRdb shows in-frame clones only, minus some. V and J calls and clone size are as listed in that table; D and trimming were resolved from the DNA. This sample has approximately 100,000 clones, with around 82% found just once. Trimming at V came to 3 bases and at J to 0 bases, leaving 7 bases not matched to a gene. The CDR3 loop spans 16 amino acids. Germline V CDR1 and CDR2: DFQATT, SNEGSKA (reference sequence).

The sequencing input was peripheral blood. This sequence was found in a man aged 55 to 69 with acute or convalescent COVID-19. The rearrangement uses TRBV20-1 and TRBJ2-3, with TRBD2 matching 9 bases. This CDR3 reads CSASWGGGASTDTQYF. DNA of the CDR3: TGCAGTGCTAGTTGGGGCGGGGGGGCCAGCACAGATACGCAGTATTTT.